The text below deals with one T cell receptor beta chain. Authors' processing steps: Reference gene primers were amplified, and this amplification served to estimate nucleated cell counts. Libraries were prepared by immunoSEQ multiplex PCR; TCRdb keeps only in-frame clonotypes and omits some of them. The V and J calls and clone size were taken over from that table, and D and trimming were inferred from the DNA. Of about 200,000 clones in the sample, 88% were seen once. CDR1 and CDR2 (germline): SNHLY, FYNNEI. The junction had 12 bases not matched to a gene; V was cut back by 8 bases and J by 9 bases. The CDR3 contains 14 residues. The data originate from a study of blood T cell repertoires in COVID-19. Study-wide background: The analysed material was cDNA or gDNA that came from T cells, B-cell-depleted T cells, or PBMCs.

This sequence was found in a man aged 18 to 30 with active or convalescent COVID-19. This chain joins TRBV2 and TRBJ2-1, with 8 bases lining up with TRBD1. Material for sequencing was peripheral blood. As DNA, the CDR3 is TGTGCCAGCTGGGGACAGGTGGTCAGTAGTGAGCAGTTCTTC. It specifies CASWGQVVSSEQFF.